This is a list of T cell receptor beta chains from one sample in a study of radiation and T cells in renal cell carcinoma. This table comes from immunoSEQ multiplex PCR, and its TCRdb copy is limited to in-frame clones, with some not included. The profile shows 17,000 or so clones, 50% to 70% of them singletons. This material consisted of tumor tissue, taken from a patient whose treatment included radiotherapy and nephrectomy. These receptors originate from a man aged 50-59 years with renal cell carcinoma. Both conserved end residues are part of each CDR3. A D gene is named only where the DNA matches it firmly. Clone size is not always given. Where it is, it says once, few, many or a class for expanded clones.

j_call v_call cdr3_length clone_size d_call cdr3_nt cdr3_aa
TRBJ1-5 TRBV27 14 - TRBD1 TGTGCCAGCAGTTGGACAGGGGCGGATCAGCCCCAGCATTTT CASSWTGADQPQHF
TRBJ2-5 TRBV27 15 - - TGTGCCAGCAGCCCCCCGGGGGCCATAGGAGAGACCCAGTACTTC CASSPPGAIGETQYF
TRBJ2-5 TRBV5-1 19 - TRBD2 TGCGCCAGCACCCCCTCGGTACTAGCGGGGGGGACTAACCAAGAGACCCAGTACTTC CASTPSVLAGGTNQETQYF
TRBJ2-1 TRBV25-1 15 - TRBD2 TGTGCCAGCAGTGATCGACTAGCGGGGGGGCATGAGCAGTTCTTC CASSDRLAGGHEQFF
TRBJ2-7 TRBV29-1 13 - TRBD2 TGCAGCGTTGGCGGGAGTGGGTCCTACGAGCAGTACTTC CSVGGSGSYEQYF
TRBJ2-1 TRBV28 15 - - TGTGCCAGCAGTTTGGAGGCGACTTTCTACAATGAGCAGTTCTTC CASSLEATFYNEQFF
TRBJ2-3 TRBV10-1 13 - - TGCGCCAGCAGTTTGGGAGCGACAGATACGCAGTATTTT CASSLGATDTQYF
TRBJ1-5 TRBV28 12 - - TGTGCCAGCAGTTTTCTACGCGAGCCCCAGCATTTT CASSFLREPQHF
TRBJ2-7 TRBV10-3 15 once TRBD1 TGTGCCATCAGTGAAAGCAGGACAGGAGTCTACGAGCAGTACTTC CAISESRTGVYEQYF
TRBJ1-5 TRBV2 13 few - TGTGCCAGCAGTCGAGAAGACAGTCAGCCCCAGCATTTT CASSREDSQPQHF
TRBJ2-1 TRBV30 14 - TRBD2 TGTGCCTGGAGTGTACGGGGGGGACTACTCAAGCAGTTCTTC CAWSVRGGLLKQFF
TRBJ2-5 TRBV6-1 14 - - TGTGCCAGCAGTGATGAGGGGTATGGAGAGACCCAGTACTTC CASSDEGYGETQYF
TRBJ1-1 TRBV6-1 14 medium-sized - TGTGCCAGCAGGGAGCGGAGTTGGGACACTGAAGCTTTCTTT CASRERSWDTEAFF
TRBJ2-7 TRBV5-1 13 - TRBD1 TGCGCCAGCAGCATCACAGGGGCCTACGAGCAGTACTTC CASSITGAYEQYF
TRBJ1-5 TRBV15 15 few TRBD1 TGTGCCACCAGCAGGGATACAGGGGGCGGTCAGCCCCAGCATTTT CATSRDTGGGQPQHF
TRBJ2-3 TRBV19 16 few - TGTGCCAGTGCGCCAATAAGGGGCGGGTCCGACCGAACGCAGTATTTT CASAPIRGGSDRTQYF
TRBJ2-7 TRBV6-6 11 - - TGTGCCAGCAGTTCTCGTGAGAGGCAGTACTTC CASSSRERQYF
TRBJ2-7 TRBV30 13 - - TGTGCCTGGACCCTTCGGGGAGGCTACGAGCAGTACTTC CAWTLRGGYEQYF
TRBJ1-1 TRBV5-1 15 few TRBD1 TGCGCCAGCAGCTTGGTTGGACAGGGGGCGCCTGAAGCTTTCTTT CASSLVGQGAPEAFF
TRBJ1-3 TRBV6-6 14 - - TGTGCCAGCAGTCCGACGGTTTCTGGAAACACCATATATTTT CASSPTVSGNTIYF
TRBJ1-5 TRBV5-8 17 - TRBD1 TGTGCCAGCAGCGGGGGACAGGTGGTCAATAGCAATCAGCCCCAGCATTTT CASSGGQVVNSNQPQHF
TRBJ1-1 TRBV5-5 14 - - TGTGCCAGCAGCCCCCCCGGGAGGACCGATGAAGCTTTCTTT CASSPPGRTDEAFF
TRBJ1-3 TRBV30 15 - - TGTGCCTGGAGTGCTAGACTGTACTCTGGAAACACCATATATTTT CAWSARLYSGNTIYF
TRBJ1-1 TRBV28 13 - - TGTGCCAGCAGAATCGGTGGGAGCACTGAAGCTTTCTTT CASRIGGSTEAFF